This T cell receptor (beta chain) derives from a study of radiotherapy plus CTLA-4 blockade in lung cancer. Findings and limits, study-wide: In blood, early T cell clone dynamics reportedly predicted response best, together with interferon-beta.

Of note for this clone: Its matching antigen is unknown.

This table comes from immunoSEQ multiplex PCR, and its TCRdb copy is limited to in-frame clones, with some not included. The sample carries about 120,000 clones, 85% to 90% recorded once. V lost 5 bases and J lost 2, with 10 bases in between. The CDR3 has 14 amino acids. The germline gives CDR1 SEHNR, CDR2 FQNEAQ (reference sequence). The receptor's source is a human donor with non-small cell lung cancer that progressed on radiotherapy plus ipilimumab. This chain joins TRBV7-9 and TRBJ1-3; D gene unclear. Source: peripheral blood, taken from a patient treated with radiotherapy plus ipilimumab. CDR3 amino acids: CASSPGTAGNTIYF. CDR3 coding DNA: TGTGCCAGCAGCCCGGGTACAGCTGGAAACACCATATATTTT.